The clone carrying this TCR beta chain was picked up one time. What it binds is unknown. The sample comes from a study of T cell responses to AZD1222 COVID-19 vaccine. General study points: Seropositive AZD1222 recipients at baseline numbered only five to seven. Vaccine-associated CD4 TCRs ranged over spike, dominating at 160-218 and 743-854.

CDR3 size: 15 residues. The V and J ends lost 0 bases and 4 bases respectively, with 10 bases between them. The germline gives CDR1 SGHNT, CDR2 YYREEE (reference sequence). TCRdb's copy holds only in-frame clones and misses some; the assay was immunoSEQ multiplex PCR. The table shows some 100,000 clones, with more than 75% occurring only once. The chain joins TRBV5-4 to TRBJ2-2, with D uncertain. The sequence was obtained from an adult who received the AZD1222 COVID-19 vaccine. This specimen consisted of peripheral blood, obtained 28 days after the second AZD1222 dose. The CDR3: CASSLVRGTTGELFF. In DNA form, the CDR3 reads TGTGCCAGCAGCTTGGTTCGTGGAACCACCGGGGAGCTGTTTTTT.